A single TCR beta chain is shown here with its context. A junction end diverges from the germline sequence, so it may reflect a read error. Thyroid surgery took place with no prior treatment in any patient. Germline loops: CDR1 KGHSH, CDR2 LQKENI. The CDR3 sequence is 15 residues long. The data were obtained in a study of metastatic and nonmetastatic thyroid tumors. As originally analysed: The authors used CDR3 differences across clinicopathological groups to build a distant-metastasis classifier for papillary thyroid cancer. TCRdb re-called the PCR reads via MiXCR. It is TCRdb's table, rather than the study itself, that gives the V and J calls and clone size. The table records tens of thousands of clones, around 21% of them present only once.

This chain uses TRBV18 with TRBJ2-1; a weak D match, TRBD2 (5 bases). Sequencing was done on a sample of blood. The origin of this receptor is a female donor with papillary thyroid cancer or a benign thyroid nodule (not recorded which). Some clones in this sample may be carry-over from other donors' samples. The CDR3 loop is CANSPGWASSNEQFF. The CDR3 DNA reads TGTGCCAACTCACCGGGGTGGGCCTCATCCAATGAGCAGTTCTTC.